The TCR beta chain under discussion was sequenced for a study of T cell changes during pregnancy in multiple sclerosis. TCRdb's copy holds only in-frame clones and misses some; the assay was immunoSEQ multiplex PCR. In the table there are 90,000 or so clones, approximately 90% of which are singletons. This CDR3 is 14 amino acids long. V lost 5 bases to trimming and J lost 4 bases, with 12 bases between them. The germline V gene encodes CDR1 MNHNS and CDR2 SASEGT. Sample: peripheral blood, taken in the first trimester of pregnancy. This sequence joins TRBV6-1 and TRBJ1-5, with D unresolved. This TCR was recovered from a female donor in good health, enrolled as a control in a pregnancy study. CDR3 sequence (DNA): TGTGCCAGCAGTAAGATAGTCCTAAATCAGCCCCAGCATTTT. Translating gives CASSKIVLNQPQHF.